One sample yielded the 25 T cell receptor beta chains listed below, sequenced in a study of blood T cell repertoires in COVID-19. Libraries were prepared by immunoSEQ multiplex PCR; TCRdb keeps only in-frame clonotypes and omits some of them. The sample lists 250,000 to 300,000 clones; about nine tenths were seen once. The sample was peripheral blood. The source is a young woman who had recovered from COVID-19.

This chain uses TRBV2 with TRBJ2-5; TRBD2 aligns across 13 bases. Germline V gene sequence: CDR1 SNHLY, CDR2 FYNNEI. This CDR3 is built from 15 residues. Trimming took 6 bases from V and 2 from J; bases not matched to a gene: 3. CDR3 DNA sequence: TGTGCCAGCAGCGTGGGACTAGCGGGACAAGAGACCCAGTACTTC. It is translated as CASSVGLAGQETQYF.

The CDR3 DNA reads as TGTGCCAGCAGCAGGTATGGCGGTGACACTGAAGCTTTCTTT. Translating it yields CASSRYGGDTEAFF. V is TRBV9 and J is TRBJ1-1; D is unresolved. Germline CDR1 SGDLS, CDR2 YYNGEE. This CDR3 contains 14 residues. V was shortened by 4 bases and J by 3 bases, with 13 bases between the two germline ends.

This clone has a handful of counts. V usage is TRBV14 and J usage is TRBJ1-3; no clear D. V was shortened by 2 bases and J by 1 base, with 9 bases between the two germline ends. Germline loops: CDR1 SGHDN, CDR2 FVKESK. This CDR3 is 15 amino acids long. CDR3 bases: TGTGCCAGCAGCCAACATGCGGGTTCTGGAAACACCATATATTTT. It translates to CASSQHAGSGNTIYF.

The V and J genes are TRBV3-1 (or the pseudogene TRBV3-2) and TRBJ2-5, with 7 bases aligning to TRBD2. CDR3 size: 18 residues. J was trimmed by 2 bases and V by 4 bases; bases with no gene match: 16. CDR1 is LGHDT, CDR2 YNNKEL, per germline (reference sequence). Here the CDR3 reads CASSLMSGGRLTQETQYF. CDR3 DNA sequence: TGTGCCAGCAGCCTTATGTCGGGGGGACGCCTAACTCAAGAGACCCAGTACTTC.

The rearrangement joins TRBV30 to TRBJ2-1, with a weak D call TRBD1 (6 bases). Germline lookup yields CDR1 GTSNPN and CDR2 SVGIG (reference sequence). This CDR3 has 15 amino acids. V was trimmed by 3 bases and J by 5 bases, leaving 17 bases between them. CDR3: CAWSPTRGTNNEQFF. The CDR3 DNA follows: TGTGCCTGGAGCCCGACCAGGGGAACCAACAATGAGCAGTTCTTC.

The CDR3 reads CASSPQGGQAYNEQFF. The CDR3 DNA follows: TGTGCCAGCAGCCCCCAGGGTGGACAGGCGTACAATGAGCAGTTCTTC. This sequence joins TRBV7-9 and TRBJ2-1, with 7 bases fitting TRBD1. The J segment lost 4 bases and the V segment lost 5 bases, leaving 11 bases of the junction unmatched. CDR3 length: 16 residues. Germline CDR1 SEHNR, CDR2 FQNEAQ (reference sequence).

The chain is built from TRBV10-3 and TRBJ2-3, with 8 bases aligning to TRBD1. J was trimmed by 5 bases and V by 3 bases; bases with no gene match: 13. From germline, CDR1 is ENHRY and CDR2 SYGVKD. This CDR3 spans 17 amino acids. This CDR3 reads CAISDSPGRGLGDTQYF. CDR3 DNA: TGTGCCATCAGTGACTCTCCGGGCAGGGGGCTTGGAGATACGCAGTATTTT.

There are many counts of this clone. The same CDR3 is also encoded by other DNA sequences in this sample. This chain links TRBV19 with TRBJ2-1, with D tentatively TRBD2 (5 bases). The V gene's germline CDR1 is LNHDA and CDR2 SQIVND (reference sequence). Trimming stripped 4 bases from V and 8 bases from J, with 6 bases between. The length of the CDR3 is 11 residues. CDR3 protein: CASSTGYEQFF. CDR3 bases: TGTGCCAGTAGTACGGGGTATGAGCAGTTCTTC.

This clone was observed once. The rearrangement joins TRBV30 to TRBJ2-1, with 7 bases that match TRBD2. With V trimmed by 2 bases and J by 0 bases, 4 bases remained unmatched. The germline V gene encodes CDR1 GTSNPN and CDR2 SVGIG (reference sequence). The CDR3 runs 15 residues. The CDR3 here is CAWSLGGSSYNEQFF. CDR3 in DNA: TGTGCCTGGAGTCTAGGCGGGAGCTCCTACAATGAGCAGTTCTTC.

This sequence joins TRBV19 and TRBJ1-1; TRBD1 might be the D (5 bases). The CDR3 extends over 14 amino acids. Germline assignment: CDR1 LNHDA and CDR2 SQIVND (reference sequence). V lost 3 bases and J lost 5, with 13 bases in between. The CDR3 loop reads CASSMSGARTEAFF. In DNA, the CDR3 is TGTGCCAGTAGTATGTCTGGGGCACGGACTGAAGCTTTCTTT.

A word on this clone: At one boundary the junction diverges from the germline segment, which might be a read error. The chain recombines TRBV10-1 with TRBJ2-3, with TRBD2 as a possible D gene (6 bases). The CDR3 length is 18 residues. Germline CDR1 is WNHNN and CDR2 is SYGVQD (reference sequence). The chain's CDR3 is CASSEYGTPCLSTDTQYF. The DNA of the CDR3 is TGCGCCAGTAGTGAATACGGGACTCCATGCCTTAGCACAGATACGCAGTATTTT.

The rearrangement links TRBV11-3 to TRBJ2-7; D possibly corresponds to TRBD1 (6 bases). The V end was cut by 5 bases, the J end by 6 bases, with 20 bases between. The germline gives CDR1 SGHNT, CDR2 YENEEA. The CDR3 is 15 amino acids. The CDR3 DNA reads TGTGCCAGCAGCGTAATGGACAGAGCCCTATCCGAGCAGTACTTC. It yields the protein CASSVMDRALSEQYF.

In this sample, this clone turned up once. The chain recombines TRBV4-2 with TRBJ1-2; perhaps TRBD1 as D (5 bases). Germline V gene sequence: CDR1 LGHNA, CDR2 YNFKEQ. The CDR3 spans 15 residues. Trimming pared 0 bases from V and 3 bases from J, leaving 11 bases between. CDR3 coding DNA: TGTGCCAGCAGCCAAGATGGAACCAGGGACTATGGCTACACCTTC. Protein: CASSQDGTRDYGYTF.

J is TRBJ2-1 and V is TRBV14, with D possibly TRBD2 on 6 matching bases. This CDR3 is 16 amino acids long. Trimming took off 0 bases at V and 12 bases at J, with 21 bases between the two ends. Germline assignment: CDR1 SGHDN and CDR2 FVKESK. CDR3 in DNA: TGTGCCAGCAGCCAAGATTGGGGGGTAGCAATGAGTTGGCAGTTCTTC. This gives the protein CASSQDWGVAMSWQFF.

The V and J genes are TRBV14 and TRBJ1-2, with D possibly TRBD1 on 6 matching bases. Germline lookup yields CDR1 SGHDN and CDR2 FVKESK. V shed 2 bases and J shed 2 bases, with 15 bases lying between them. The CDR3 extends over 16 amino acids. CDR3 bases: TGTGCCAGCAGCCAAATCCGGGCAGGGGCAAACTATGGCTACACCTTC. This gives the protein CASSQIRAGANYGYTF.

V usage is TRBV5-1 and J usage is TRBJ2-5, with 11 positions matching TRBD2. V was pared by 1 base and J by 2 bases, with 7 bases of the junction left unmatched. The germline V gene encodes CDR1 SGHRS and CDR2 YFSETQ. The CDR3 consists of 17 residues. CDR3: CASSLLAGGEAQETQYF. CDR3 nucleotides: TGCGCCAGCAGCTTGCTAGCGGGGGGTGAGGCTCAAGAGACCCAGTACTTC.

A single count supports this clone. The rearrangement uses TRBV7-6 and TRBJ1-4; no clear D. Between the trimmed V and J ends, which lost 5 bases and 7 bases, there was a span of 14 bases. CDR3 length: 14 amino acids. CDR1 SGHVS and CDR2 FNYEAQ come from the germline V gene. The CDR3 DNA reads as TGTGCCAGCAGCCAAACTAGTAGCGGTGAAAAACTGTTTTTT. This encodes CASSQTSSGEKLFF.

This sequence joins TRBV28 and TRBJ2-7; the match to TRBD1 covers 7 bases. CDR1 and CDR2 from the germline V gene are MDHEN and SYDVKM. The CDR3 loop spans 15 amino acids. V was clipped by 4 bases and J by 2 bases; unmatched bases: 8. The CDR3 DNA follows: TGTGCCAGCAGTTCCCCGGGGACAGAGACCTACGAGCAGTACTTC. It translates to CASSSPGTETYEQYF. The variable domain in full, completed from reference TRBV28 and TRBJ2-7, reads DVKVTQSSRYLVKRTGEKVFLECVQDMDHENMFWYRQDPGLGLRLIYFSYDVKMKEKGDIPEGYSVSREKKERFSLILESASTNQTSMYLCASSSPGTETYEQYFGPGTRLTVT.

This chain uses TRBV15 with TRBJ1-1; 7 nucleotides line up with TRBD1. V lost 2 bases, J lost 2 bases, and 2 bases stayed unmatched. This CDR3 has 14 residues. Germline CDR1 reads LNHNV; CDR2 reads YYDKDF (reference sequence). In nucleotides, the CDR3 is TGTGCCACCAGCAGAAAGGGGGCTAACACTGAAGCTTTCTTT. Amino acids: CATSRKGANTEAFF.

The chain employs TRBV18 and TRBJ2-7; D ambiguous. The germline V gene has CDR1 KGHSH and CDR2 LQKENI. The V and J ends lost 4 bases and 5 bases respectively, with 6 bases between them. There are 11 residues in the CDR3. CDR3 DNA: TGTGCCAGCTCACGCGGCCACGAGCAGTACTTC. This translates into CASSRGHEQYF.

The V gene is TRBV9, the J gene TRBJ1-6, with 7 bases identical to TRBD1. The V gene's germline CDR1 is SGDLS and CDR2 YYNGEE. This CDR3 is 15 amino acids long. The V gene end was trimmed by 0 bases and the J gene end by 7 bases; junction bases not matched to a gene: 4. This CDR3 is CASSVGVGQNSPLHF. The CDR3 DNA sequence: TGTGCCAGCAGCGTAGGAGTGGGACAGAATTCACCCCTCCACTTT.

This clone was observed a single time. The CDR3 here is CASSPRTGYTEAFF. The CDR3, as DNA: TGTGCCAGCAGTCCCCGGACAGGGTACACTGAAGCTTTCTTT. The rearrangement links TRBV6-5 to TRBJ1-1; 8 bases agree with TRBD1. Looked up from germline, CDR1 is MNHEY and CDR2 is SVGAGI. CDR3 length equals 14 residues. V shed 5 bases and J 3 bases; nucleotides not matched to a gene: 5.

The V gene is TRBV12-3 or TRBV12-4, the J gene TRBJ1-6, with D possibly being TRBD1 (5 bases). V was cut by 5 bases and J by 9 bases, with 11 bases left in between. This CDR3 contains 13 residues. In nucleotides, the CDR3 is TGTGCCAGCAGTCAACGAACAGGTTCACCCCTCCACTTT. Its translation: CASSQRTGSPLHF.

The CDR3 sequence: CASTWSGAGNQPQHF. The CDR3 DNA reads TGTGCCAGTACTTGGTCTGGGGCCGGCAATCAGCCCCAGCATTTT. The V gene is TRBV19, the J gene TRBJ1-5, with D perhaps matching TRBD1 (5 bases). Germline values: CDR1 LNHDA, CDR2 SQIVND (reference sequence). The CDR3 is 15 residues long. V lost 7 bases, J lost 2 bases, and 15 bases lay in between.

The chain couples TRBV28 to TRBJ2-6; the D is unclear. Germline V gene data show CDR1 as MDHEN and CDR2 as SYDVKM. There are 15 residues in the CDR3. V lost 3 bases, J lost 1 base, and 7 bases lay in between. This CDR3 reads CASSFYLSGANVLTF. In DNA form, the CDR3 reads TGTGCCAGCAGTTTCTACCTTTCTGGGGCCAACGTCCTGACTTTC.